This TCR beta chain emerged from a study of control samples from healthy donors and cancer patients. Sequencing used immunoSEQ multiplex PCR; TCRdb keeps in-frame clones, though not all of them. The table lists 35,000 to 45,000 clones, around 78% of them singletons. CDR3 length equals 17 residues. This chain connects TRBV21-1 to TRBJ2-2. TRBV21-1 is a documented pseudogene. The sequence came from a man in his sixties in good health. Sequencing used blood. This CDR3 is CASSLPGDHANTGELFF. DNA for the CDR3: TGTGCCAGCAGCCTCCCGGGCGACCACGCGAACACCGGGGAGCTGTTTTTT.